The rows below give T cell receptor beta chains drawn from one sample of a study of T cells in Graves' hyperthyroidism and ophthalmopathy. Via MiXCR, TCRdb re-called the multiplex PCR reads, giving one row per CDR3 protein. The sample holds 45,000 or so distinct CDR3 sequences; 49% are singletons and the top ten take around 32%. The material sequenced was peripheral blood or thyroid tissue (not recorded which). The receptors were gathered from a woman between 45 and 60 years old with Graves' hyperthyroidism. Each CDR3 is given with its conserved first and last residue. The D gene is left open where the match is weak. The size entry is marked missing in some rows and otherwise reads once, few, many or a size class.

>TRBV24-1|NA|NA|TRBJ2-5
CTTSEGSPGETQYF
TGTACCACCAGTGAGGGCAGCCCCGGGGAGACCCAGTACTTC
>TRBV28|NA|many|TRBJ1-5
CASTTRGQPQHF
TGTGCCAGCACCACCAGGGGCCAGCCCCAGCATTTT
>TRBV9|TRBD2|NA|TRBJ2-5
CASSVGTSGRQTQYF
TGTGCCAGCAGCGTAGGGACTAGCGGGAGGCAGACCCAGTACTTC
>TRBV4-2|TRBD1|many|TRBJ1-2
CASSQERQGARGYTF
TGTGCCAGCAGCCAAGAAAGACAGGGGGCGCGGGGCTACACCTTC
>TRBV12-3/TRBV12-4|NA|many|TRBJ2-7
CASSSSLNEQYF
TGTGCCAGCAGTTCGTCTCTCAACGAGCAGTACTTC
>TRBV6-5|NA|many|TRBJ1-1
CASRSTGTEAFF
TGTGCCAGCAGGTCGACAGGCACTGAAGCTTTCTTT
>TRBV14|NA|many|TRBJ1-1
CASSQWLDTEAFF
TGTGCCAGCAGCCAGTGGTTGGACACTGAAGCTTTCTTT
>TRBV5-1|NA|many|TRBJ2-2
CASSLSAASTGELFF
TGCGCCAGCAGCTTGTCAGCCGCTTCCACCGGGGAGCTGTTTTTT
>TRBV7-9|TRBD2|medium-sized|TRBJ2-7
CASSASGRNYEQYF
TGTGCCAGCAGTGCCAGCGGGAGGAACTACGAGCAGTACTTC
>TRBV7-2|TRBD2|NA|TRBJ2-3
CASSLAHAGGQGAQYF
TGTGCCAGCAGCTTAGCACACGCGGGAGGGCAAGGGGCGCAGTATTTT
>TRBV7-9|NA|many|TRBJ1-6
CASTLGRDHSPLHF
TGTGCCAGCACCCTGGGGAGGGACCATTCACCCCTCCACTTT
>TRBV7-2|TRBD1|NA|TRBJ1-1
CASSSQTGPSEAFF
TGTGCCAGCAGCAGCCAGACAGGGCCCAGCGAAGCTTTCTTT
>TRBV10-3|NA|NA|TRBJ1-5
CAIRAAGETNSNQPQHF
TGTGCCATCAGGGCCGCAGGGGAGACCAATAGCAATCAGCCCCAGCATTTT
>TRBV5-4|NA|NA|TRBJ1-2
CASSLDLDGYTF
TGTGCCAGCAGCTTGGATCTAGATGGCTACACCTTC
>TRBV20-1|TRBD1|few|TRBJ2-7
CSARGRDRVRSYEQYF
TGCAGTGCTAGGGGGCGGGACAGGGTACGATCCTACGAGCAGTACTTC
>TRBV4-1|TRBD1|many|TRBJ2-7
CASSPYDQGDEQYF
TGCGCCAGCAGCCCATACGATCAGGGGGACGAGCAGTACTTC